Presented here are 12 T cell receptor beta chains from one specimen sequenced in a study of regulatory T cells in long-lasting Graves disease. Arm-PCR of CDR3 regions with iRepertoire HTBI primers generated TCR beta libraries. Via MiXCR, TCRdb re-called the multiplex PCR reads, giving one row per CDR3 protein. The data show around 400,000 distinct CDR3 sequences, around 22% seen once. Time point noted: persistent/refractory GD, antithyroid drugs over 5 years with positive TRAb. PBMC-extracted RNA yielded the TCR library. The sample here was peripheral blood mononuclear cells (PBMCs), taken when the disease was refractory, from a patient treated with antithyroid drugs. All receptors come from a female donor with Graves disease.

This chain joins TRBV3-1 and TRBJ2-1; D is uncertain. Germline V gene lookup returns CDR1 LGHDT and CDR2 YNNKEL (reference sequence). The CDR3 length is 12 residues. V lost 1 base, J lost 6 bases, and 4 bases lay in between. The DNA for the CDR3 is TGTGCCAGCAGCCAAGGTTTCAATGAGCAGTTCTTC. The encoded protein is CASSQGFNEQFF.

This clonotype showed up just a few times. The CDR3 coding sequence is TGTGCCAGCAGCCAAGATATCCGCGCAGGGTACCCAGTGGCCCTCCACTTT. This encodes CASSQDIRAGYPVALHF. The genes are TRBV3-1 and TRBJ1-6; D possibly corresponds to TRBD1 (5 bases). V was clipped by 0 bases and J by 14 bases, with 23 bases between them. The germline V gene has CDR1 LGHDT and CDR2 YNNKEL (reference sequence). This CDR3 contains 17 residues.

The chain links TRBV3-1 to TRBJ2-1; no firm D call. Germline V gene sequence: CDR1 LGHDT, CDR2 YNNKEL (reference sequence). CDR3 length equals 13 residues. The V end lost 2 bases, the J end lost 5 bases, and 7 bases lay between the germline ends. In DNA, the CDR3 is TGTGCCAGCAGCCAAACGCGTAACAATGAGCAGTTCTTC. Translating gives CASSQTRNNEQFF.

The chain has TRBV5-5 and TRBJ1-1; TRBD1 might be the D (5 bases). Germline-derived CDR1 and CDR2 are SGHKS and YYEKEE (reference sequence). The germline V and J ends were trimmed by 0 bases and 5 bases, with 17 bases remaining between them. This CDR3 is built from 16 residues. In nucleotides, the CDR3 is TGTGCCAGCAGCTTGGGAGATTGGGCAGGGTGGACTGAAGCTTTCTTT. Protein: CASSLGDWAGWTEAFF.

The chain has TRBV2 and TRBJ2-7; D is possibly TRBD2 (5 bases). This CDR3 region has 17 residues. The V end lost 0 bases, the J end lost 0 bases, and 15 bases lay between the germline ends. From germline, CDR1 is SNHLY and CDR2 FYNNEI. CDR3 DNA: TGTGCCAGCAGTGAAGCTCCCCGAGGGCCGACCTCCTACGAGCAGTACTTC. Amino acids: CASSEAPRGPTSYEQYF.

CDR3: CSARDLSGRTSGIYEQYF. For the CDR3, the DNA is TGCAGTGCTAGAGATCTTTCCGGGCGGACTAGCGGGATCTACGAGCAGTACTTC. The V gene is TRBV20-1, the J gene TRBJ2-7; TRBD2 aligns across 12 bases. This CDR3 is built from 18 residues. The V segment lost 0 bases and the J segment 3 bases; nucleotides outside the gene matches: 12. The germline CDR1 and CDR2 sequences are DFQATT and SNEGSKA (reference sequence).

This clonotype was seen at least ten times. The chain links TRBV28 to TRBJ1-3; D gene ambiguous. The CDR3 is 15 residues long. Germline CDR1 and CDR2: MDHEN and SYDVKM. V shed 6 bases and J shed 1 base, with 13 bases lying between them. For the CDR3, the DNA is TGTGCCAGCAGACGGGCCCTCTTATCTGGAAACACCATATATTTT. It yields the protein CASRRALLSGNTIYF.

This rearrangement joins TRBV5-1 to TRBJ1-4, with D perhaps TRBD1 (5 bases). This CDR3 has 13 residues. Trimming cost V 5 bases and J 7 bases, with 12 bases left between them. Germline lookup yields CDR1 SGHRS and CDR2 YFSETQ. CDR3 sequence (DNA): TGCGCCAGCAGTCAAGGGGCGGGTGAAAAACTGTTTTTT. Translation gives CASSQGAGEKLFF.

The chain uses TRBV13 and TRBJ2-1; 7 bases fit TRBD2. Unmatched junction bases numbered 11, after V lost 5 bases and J lost 4 bases. This CDR3 spans 16 amino acids. The germline gives CDR1 PRHDT, CDR2 FYEKMQ (reference sequence). The CDR3 DNA reads TGTGCCAGCAGCCTTACCGGGCTAGCGGCGTACAATGAGCAGTTCTTC. This translates into CASSLTGLAAYNEQFF.

This clonotype came up a few times. The chain has TRBV28 and TRBJ2-2; D may be TRBD2 (6 bases). Trimming took off 1 base at V and 7 bases at J, with 19 bases between the two ends. There are 17 residues in the CDR3. The germline gives CDR1 MDHEN, CDR2 SYDVKM. The CDR3 nucleotides are TGTGCCAGCAGTTTATATATACCCGGGAGTGCGATCGGGGAGCTGTTTTTT. Its protein is CASSLYIPGSAIGELFF. The whole variable domain, remainder taken from reference TRBV28 and TRBJ2-2, is DVKVTQSSRYLVKRTGEKVFLECVQDMDHENMFWYRQDPGLGLRLIYFSYDVKMKEKGDIPEGYSVSREKKERFSLILESASTNQTSMYLCASSLYIPGSAIGELFFGEGSRLTVL.

This chain connects TRBV12-3 or TRBV12-4 to TRBJ2-3; 16 bases line up with TRBD2. With 6 bases clipped from V and 3 bases from J, the junction kept 9 bases outside the gene matches. The CDR3 is 18 residues long. CDR3 in DNA: TGTGCCAGCAGCTCCGGGACTAGCGGGAGGGCCGGGACAGATACGCAGTATTTT. Its protein product is CASSSGTSGRAGTDTQYF.

The CDR3 protein is CSARGGREKLFF. The DNA of the CDR3 is TGCAGCGCTAGGGGGGGACGTGAAAAACTGTTTTTT. V and J are TRBV29-1 and TRBJ1-4, with TRBD1 as a possible D gene (6 bases). CDR1 is SQVTM, CDR2 ANQGSEA, per germline. The CDR3 runs to 12 residues. V was clipped by 7 bases and J by 7 bases, with 13 bases between them. Combining the CDR3 with reference TRBV29-1 and TRBJ1-4 gives the whole variable domain SAVISQKPSRDICQRGTSLTIQCQVDSQVTMMFWYRQQPGQSLTLIATANQGSEATYESGFVIDKFPISRPNLTFSTLTVSNMSPEDSSIYLCSARGGREKLFFGSGTQLSVL.